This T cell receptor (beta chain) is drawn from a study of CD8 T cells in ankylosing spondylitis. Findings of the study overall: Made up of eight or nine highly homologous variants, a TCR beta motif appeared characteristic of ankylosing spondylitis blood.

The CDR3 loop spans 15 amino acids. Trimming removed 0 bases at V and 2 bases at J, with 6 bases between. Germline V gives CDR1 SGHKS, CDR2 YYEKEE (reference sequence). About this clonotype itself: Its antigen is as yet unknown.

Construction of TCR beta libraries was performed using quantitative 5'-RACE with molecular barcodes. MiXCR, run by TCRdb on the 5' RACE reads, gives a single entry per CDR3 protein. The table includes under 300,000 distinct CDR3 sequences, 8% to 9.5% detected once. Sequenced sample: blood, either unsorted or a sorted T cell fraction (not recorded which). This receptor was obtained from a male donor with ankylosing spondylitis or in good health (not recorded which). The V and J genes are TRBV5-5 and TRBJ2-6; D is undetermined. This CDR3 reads CASSLAEAGANVLTF. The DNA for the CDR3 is TGTGCCAGCAGCTTGGCGGAAGCTGGGGCCAACGTCCTGACTTTC. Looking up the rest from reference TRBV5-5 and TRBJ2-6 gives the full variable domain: DAGVTQSPTHLIKTRGQQVTLRCSPISGHKSVSWYQQVLGQGPQFIFQYYEKEERGRGNFPDRFSARQFPNYSSELNVNALLLGDSALYLCASSLAEAGANVLTFGAGSRLTVL.